The text below deals with one TCR beta chain. As yet, its antigen is unknown. This sample was included in a study of shared clonotypes between healthy human individuals. General study points: Tissue TCR repertoires likely differ from these blood-only repertoires.

Clones were read by immunoSEQ multiplex PCR, and TCRdb kept only the in-frame ones, dropping some. This table holds about 1 million clones, roughly 80% found once. The CDR3 has 15 residues. With V trimmed by 5 bases and J by 2 bases, 3 bases remained unmatched. CDR1 and CDR2 (germline): MDHEN, SYDVKM. The sample was memory CD4+ T cells sorted from blood. Subset of the sample: CD45RA-negative fraction. The chain links TRBV28 to TRBJ2-6, with 7 bases fitting TRBD1. The receptor's source is a man aged 18 to 30 in good health. CDR3 loop: CASSLRGPGANVLTF. The DNA of the CDR3 is TGTGCCAGCAGTCTAAGGGGGCCTGGGGCCAACGTCCTGACTTTC.